A single sample gave rise to the 26 T cell receptor beta chains below, sequenced in a study of T cells in Graves' hyperthyroidism and ophthalmopathy. Regions amplified from RNA transcripts were the TCR beta CDR3 regions. During a first-round RT-PCR of the TCR CDR3, the HTBI primer set was used. TCRdb called the multiplex PCR reads again in MiXCR, with one record for every CDR3 protein. The table has hundreds of thousands of distinct CDR3 sequences, about half seen once. The source material was peripheral blood or thyroid tissue (not recorded which). All receptors derive from a woman younger than 30 with Graves' hyperthyroidism.

This clonotype was detected a few times. The rearrangement uses TRBV15 and TRBJ1-2, with no clear D. Germline loops: CDR1 LNHNV, CDR2 YYDKDF (reference sequence). V was shortened by 1 base and J by 8 bases, with 20 bases between the two germline ends. There are 16 residues in the CDR3. CDR3 in amino acids: CATSRVDTLPGGGYTF. CDR3 DNA: TGTGCCACCAGCAGAGTGGATACGCTCCCGGGCGGCGGCTACACCTTC.

This clonotype was seen at least ten times. The chain is built from TRBV15 and TRBJ1-5, with TRBD1 identical over 11 bases. The length of the CDR3 is 16 residues. Germline CDR1 and CDR2: LNHNV and YYDKDF (reference sequence). The J segment lost 2 bases and the V segment lost 2 bases, leaving 2 bases of the junction unmatched. CDR3 amino acids: CATSRLGQGGNQPQHF. The DNA of the CDR3 is TGTGCCACCAGCAGATTGGGACAGGGGGGCAATCAGCCCCAGCATTTT.

V gene TRBV10-3 combines with J gene TRBJ1-5; D may be TRBD1 (5 bases). The germline V and J ends were trimmed by 2 bases and 6 bases, with 17 bases remaining between them. The CDR3 is made up of 16 amino acids. Germline values: CDR1 ENHRY, CDR2 SYGVKD. CDR3 DNA: TGTGCCATCAGTGAGGGCGTCGGGGGGACCCCTCAGCCCCAGCATTTT. This translates into CAISEGVGGTPQPQHF.

V gene TRBV20-1 combines with J gene TRBJ1-2, with 11 bases fitting TRBD1. The germline CDR1 and CDR2 sequences are DFQATT and SNEGSKA (reference sequence). The CDR3 spans 15 residues. J lost 6 bases, V lost 1 base, and 7 bases had no gene match. CDR3 in amino acids: CSARGGQGVTHGYTF. The CDR3 DNA reads as TGCAGTGCTAGAGGGGGACAGGGGGTCACGCATGGCTACACCTTC.

CDR3 nucleotides: TGTGCCAGCAGTCGACTAGCGAACTCACAAGAGACCCAGTACTTC. Protein product: CASSRLANSQETQYF. The gene calls are TRBV2 and TRBJ2-5; 8 bases match TRBD2. CDR3 length: 15 amino acids. CDR1 is SNHLY, CDR2 FYNNEI, per germline. V lost 5 bases and J lost 2; bases outside the gene matches: 7.

This clonotype was detected ten times or more. This chain links TRBV11-3 with TRBJ1-6; D is unclear. The CDR3 is 16 amino acids. Trimming took 1 base from V and 9 from J, leaving 16 bases between them. From germline, CDR1 is SGHNT and CDR2 YENEEA. CDR3 sequence reads: CASSLAGPEVGSPLHF. The CDR3 DNA reads as TGTGCCAGCAGCTTAGCTGGCCCGGAGGTTGGTTCACCCCTCCACTTT.

The V gene is TRBV6-1, the J gene TRBJ1-3; D ambiguous. From germline, CDR1 is MNHNS and CDR2 SASEGT. CDR3 length: 12 amino acids. Trimming pared 7 bases from V and 8 bases from J, leaving 12 bases between. The CDR3: CASILVRDTIYF. CDR3 in DNA: TGTGCCAGCATTCTAGTCCGGGACACCATATATTTT.

V is TRBV5-1 and J is TRBJ1-6, with 9 bases lining up with TRBD1. The CDR3 is made up of 15 amino acids. Losses at the gene ends were 4 bases for V and 7 bases for J; bases not matched to a gene: 6. CDR1 SGHRS and CDR2 YFSETQ come from the germline V gene. CDR3 amino acids: CASSPGQGGNSPLHF. The CDR3 DNA reads as TGCGCCAGCAGCCCGGGACAGGGAGGAAATTCACCCCTCCACTTT.

This clonotype was seen repeatedly, ten times or more. This CDR3 reads CASSFGPNQPQHF. In DNA, the CDR3 is TGTGCCAGCAGCTTCGGGCCCAATCAGCCCCAGCATTTT. The J gene is TRBJ1-5, the V gene TRBV12-3 or TRBV12-4, with unresolved D. The CDR3 is 13 residues long. Trimming removed 6 bases at V and 3 bases at J, with 9 bases between.

This clonotype has ten or more counts. The chain recombines TRBV19 with TRBJ1-1; perhaps TRBD1 as D (5 bases). This CDR3 has 14 amino acids. CDR1 is LNHDA, CDR2 SQIVND, per germline (reference sequence). Trimming pared 7 bases from V and 0 bases from J, leaving 12 bases between. The DNA for the CDR3 is TGTGCCAGTATTGACAGACTCATGAACACTGAAGCTTTCTTT. Protein sequence: CASIDRLMNTEAFF.

This clonotype has more than one count but fewer than ten. The chain couples TRBV7-7 to TRBJ2-3, with 9 bases identical to TRBD2. V shed 6 bases, J shed 0 bases, and the junction held 4 bases outside the gene matches. CDR3 length: 15 amino acids. Germline CDR1 reads SSHAT; CDR2 reads FNYEAQ (reference sequence). CDR3 sequence: CASSYTSGSTDTQYF. CDR3 sequence (DNA): TGTGCCAGCAGTTACACTAGCGGGAGCACAGATACGCAGTATTTT.

This clonotype was seen a few times. The chain combines TRBV19 with TRBJ1-5, with unresolved D. V was clipped by 0 bases and J by 0 bases, with 6 bases between them. Germline-derived CDR1 and CDR2 are LNHDA and SQIVND (reference sequence). The CDR3 runs to 15 residues. The CDR3: CASSIEARSNQPQHF. The CDR3 bases are TGTGCCAGTAGTATAGAGGCGCGTAGCAATCAGCCCCAGCATTTT.

This chain links TRBV19 with TRBJ1-5, with D uncertain. The CDR3 is made up of 13 amino acids. V was clipped by 6 bases and J by 13 bases, with 19 bases between them. Germline V gene sequence: CDR1 LNHDA, CDR2 SQIVND (reference sequence). The CDR3 nucleotides read TGTGCCAGTAGAGAAGTCCCTAACAGCAATCAGCATTTT. It specifies CASREVPNSNQHF.

The chain carries TRBV7-9 and TRBJ1-6, with TRBD1 matching 12 bases. This CDR3 is 19 amino acids long. Germline values: CDR1 SEHNR, CDR2 FQNEAQ (reference sequence). The trim removed 5 bases at V and 6 bases at J, leaving 14 bases unmatched. The CDR3 loop reads CASSQPGQGARWANSPLHF. CDR3 DNA sequence: TGTGCCAGCAGCCAACCGGGACAGGGGGCGCGGTGGGCTAATTCACCCCTCCACTTT.

The chain employs TRBV7-2 and TRBJ1-1; D unresolved. There are 15 residues in the CDR3. V was pared by 5 bases and J by 4 bases, with 17 bases between. The germline V gene has CDR1 SGHTA and CDR2 FQGNSA. CDR3 DNA: TGTGCCAGCAGCAAGATGGGAGCCCCCTTCACTGAAGCTTTCTTT. Protein product: CASSKMGAPFTEAFF.

This chain joins TRBV7-6 and TRBJ1-1; D gene unclear. The CDR3 consists of 14 residues. Between the trimmed V and J ends, which lost 1 base and 2 bases, there was a span of 8 bases. CDR1 is SGHVS, CDR2 FNYEAQ, per germline. The CDR3 region is CASSLGVQNTEAFF. The CDR3, as DNA: TGTGCCAGCAGCTTAGGGGTACAAAACACTGAAGCTTTCTTT.

A few counts support this clonotype. The genes are TRBV5-4 and TRBJ2-7, with D possibly being TRBD1 or TRBD2 (5 bases each). The V and J ends lost 4 bases and 3 bases respectively, with 14 bases between them. Germline V CDR1 and CDR2: SGHNT, YYREEE (reference sequence). CDR3 length equals 14 residues. The DNA for the CDR3 is TGTGCCAGCAGCCTGATCGGGGCGAGCTACGAGCAGTACTTC. Its translation is CASSLIGASYEQYF.

There are a few counts of this clonotype. CDR3 sequence (DNA): TGTGCCAGCAGCTTGGAGTCACACCAAGAGACCCAGTACTTC. It specifies CASSLESHQETQYF. This chain joins TRBV7-9 and TRBJ2-5; D gene unclear. Germline CDR1 SEHNR, CDR2 FQNEAQ (reference sequence). Trimming cost V 3 bases and J 0 bases, with 8 bases left between them. The CDR3 consists of 14 residues.

A single count supports this clonotype. A much bigger clone sits one base away, suggesting this may be a read error. The chain combines TRBV10-3 with TRBJ1-1; 9 bases agree with TRBD1. The CDR3 loop spans 13 amino acids. Germline V lookup: CDR1 ENHRY, CDR2 SYGVKD. J gave up 4 bases and V 4 bases, and 1 base lay outside the gene matches. Here the CDR3 reads CAISGDRVTEAFF. As DNA, the CDR3 is TGTGCCATCAGTGGGGACAGGGTCACTGAAGCTTTCTTT.

This clonotype was found a few times. The rearrangement links TRBV7-2 to TRBJ2-7, with D tentatively TRBD1 or TRBD2 (6 bases each). V was clipped by 5 bases and J by 5 bases, with 16 bases between them. The CDR3 length is 14 residues. Looked up from germline, CDR1 is SGHTA and CDR2 is FQGNSA. This CDR3 is CASSHKGGRDEQYF. The DNA for the CDR3 is TGTGCCAGCAGCCACAAAGGGGGGCGGGACGAGCAGTACTTC.

This chain uses TRBV7-2 with TRBJ1-1; D not certain. The CDR3 is made up of 15 amino acids. Germline V CDR1 and CDR2: SGHTA, FQGNSA. V was pared by 6 bases and J by 5 bases, with 19 bases between. In DNA, the CDR3 is TGTGCCAGCAGATCACGGGAACCCAAACGGACTGAAGCTTTCTTT. Amino acid sequence: CASRSREPKRTEAFF.

This clonotype was recorded a few times. The chain has TRBV7-3 and TRBJ2-7; the D gene is possibly TRBD2 (5 bases). The CDR3 covers 15 residues. The germline V gene has CDR1 SGHTA and CDR2 FQGTGA. Trimming cost V 6 bases and J 1 base, with 16 bases left between them. For the CDR3, the DNA is TGTGCCAGCAGTTACTCGAATCGGGGATCCTACGAGCAGTACTTC. It translates to CASSYSNRGSYEQYF.

CDR3: CASSPQGAAWGEQYF. The CDR3 region has the DNA TGTGCCAGCAGTCCTCAGGGGGCAGCTTGGGGGGAGCAGTACTTC. The chain links TRBV11-1 to TRBJ2-7; 8 bases align to TRBD1. CDR3 length equals 15 residues. Germline loops: CDR1 SGHAT, CDR2 FQDESV (reference sequence). V was clipped by 6 bases and J by 7 bases; unmatched bases: 14.

This clonotype came up once. The CDR3 loop is CASSLGQDAMNTEAFF. In nucleotides, the CDR3 is TGCGCCAGCAGCTTGGGACAGGATGCGATGAACACTGAAGCTTTCTTT. The V gene is TRBV5-1, the J gene TRBJ1-1, with a possible D match to TRBD1 (6 bases). CDR1 and CDR2 from the germline V gene are SGHRS and YFSETQ. The V gene lost 0 bases and the J gene lost 0 bases, with 12 bases spanning the gap. The CDR3 covers 16 residues. Supplemented by reference TRBV5-1 and TRBJ1-1, the full variable domain reads KAGVTQTPRYLIKTRGQQVTLSCSPISGHRSVSWYQQTPGQGLQFLFEYFSETQRNKGNFPGRFSGRQFSNSRSEMNVSTLELGDSALYLCASSLGQDAMNTEAFFGQGTRLTVV.

The chain joins TRBV25-1 to TRBJ1-2, with a possible D match to TRBD1 (5 bases). The CDR3 covers 13 residues. From germline, CDR1 is MGHDK and CDR2 SYGVNS. V gave up 8 bases and J gave up 2 bases, with 12 bases separating them. The CDR3 DNA follows: TGTGCCAGCTTGGTGGGGCCAAACTATGGCTACACCTTC. Translated, it gives CASLVGPNYGYTF.

With respect to this clonotype: One junction end does not reproduce the germline sequence, and a read error may be involved. CDR3 nucleotides: TGTGCCAGCAGTCTGACAGGGCCGCGGGGCTACACCTTC. Translating it yields CASSLTGPRGYTF. The genes are TRBV10-3 and TRBJ1-2, with 7 bases that match TRBD1. The CDR3 consists of 13 residues. Germline CDR1 ENHRY, CDR2 SYGVKD.